Presented here are 31 T cell receptor beta chains from one specimen sequenced in a study of cytomegalovirus exposure and HLA in healthy donors. The PCR made use of 60 Vbeta and 13 Jbeta primers. Profiling relied on immunoSEQ multiplex PCR, and the TCRdb table lists in-frame clones only, not all of them. Found here are 150,000 to 200,000 clones, 75% to 85% of them singletons; the top ten hold roughly 7.5%. The sample comprised PBMCs. The receptors shown here come from a male donor in good health and CMV-seropositive.

The rearrangement joins TRBV5-1 to TRBJ2-1, with TRBD2 identical over 8 bases. CDR3 length: 15 residues. V was pared by 4 bases and J by 2 bases, with 5 bases of the junction left unmatched. Germline CDR1 SGHRS, CDR2 YFSETQ. The DNA of the CDR3 is TGCGCCAGCAGCATCAGCGGGGGTCCCTACAATGAGCAGTTCTTC. Translating it yields CASSISGGPYNEQFF.

This rearrangement joins TRBV27 to TRBJ1-6, with D possibly being TRBD1 (5 bases). V dropped 8 bases and J dropped 7 bases, with 9 bases sitting between them. The CDR3 loop spans 12 amino acids. CDR1 is MNHEY, CDR2 SMNVEV, per germline (reference sequence). The CDR3 reads CASWGENSPLHF. CDR3 coding DNA: TGTGCCAGCTGGGGGGAGAATTCACCCCTCCACTTT.

Here the CDR3 reads CASRGQASGNTIYF. CDR3 nucleotide sequence: TGTGCCAGCAGGGGACAGGCCTCTGGAAACACCATATATTTT. V usage is TRBV7-9 and J usage is TRBJ1-3; TRBD1 agrees at 8 bases. The J segment lost 0 bases and the V segment lost 6 bases, leaving 1 base of the junction unmatched. Germline CDR1 reads SEHNR; CDR2 reads FQNEAQ (reference sequence). This CDR3 spans 14 amino acids.

The chain employs TRBV6-4 and TRBJ2-3; weak D call: TRBD1 (5 bases). Trimming took 2 bases from V and 6 from J, leaving 9 bases between them. The CDR3 extends over 13 amino acids. Germline loops: CDR1 MRHNA, CDR2 SNTAGT. The CDR3 region is CASSDGATDTQYF. As DNA, the CDR3 is TGTGCCAGCAGTGACGGGGCAACGGATACGCAGTATTTT.

The chain recombines TRBV2 with TRBJ1-6, with 7 bases that match TRBD1. V dropped 6 bases and J dropped 6; count of bases not matched to a gene: 2. Germline V CDR1 and CDR2: SNHLY, FYNNEI. The CDR3 length is 13 residues. The CDR3 here is CASRTGINSPLHF. The CDR3 DNA sequence: TGTGCCAGCAGGACAGGGATTAATTCACCCCTCCACTTT.

The V call is TRBV10-1, the J call TRBJ2-7; 10 nucleotides align to TRBD2. The length of the CDR3 is 15 residues. The trim removed 0 bases at V and 6 bases at J, leaving 5 bases unmatched. Germline values: CDR1 WNHNN, CDR2 SYGVQD (reference sequence). The CDR3 protein is CASSESEREGFEQYF. The CDR3 coding sequence is TGCGCCAGCAGTGAGTCGGAGCGGGAGGGGTTCGAGCAGTACTTC.

This clone was seen only once. The chain carries TRBV7-9 and TRBJ1-3, with 7 bases fitting TRBD1. CDR3 length: 14 amino acids. The germline gives CDR1 SEHNR, CDR2 FQNEAQ (reference sequence). V lost 5 bases and J lost 3; bases outside the gene matches: 4. For the CDR3, the DNA is TGTGCCAGCAGCCCCGGGACAGTTGGAAACACCATATATTTT. Encoded protein: CASSPGTVGNTIYF.

V usage is TRBV30 and J usage is TRBJ1-4; no clear D gene. This CDR3 is built from 13 residues. With 1 base removed from V and 7 bases from J, the gap between germline ends came to 10 bases. Germline V gene lookup returns CDR1 GTSNPN and CDR2 SVGIG (reference sequence). In DNA form, the CDR3 reads TGTGCCTGGAGTGGGAGAGTCGGTGAAAAACTGTTTTTT. It codes for CAWSGRVGEKLFF.

The chain combines TRBV28 with TRBJ1-5; possibly TRBD1 for D (6 bases). Trimming took 5 bases from V and 8 from J, leaving 16 bases between them. This CDR3 spans 14 amino acids. Per the germline V gene, CDR1 is MDHEN and CDR2 is SYDVKM. In DNA, the CDR3 is TGTGCCAGCAGTCAAACAGGGACCCCGGAGCCCCAGCATTTT. Its protein is CASSQTGTPEPQHF. Filled out from reference TRBV28 and TRBJ1-5, the complete variable domain reads DVKVTQSSRYLVKRTGEKVFLECVQDMDHENMFWYRQDPGLGLRLIYFSYDVKMKEKGDIPEGYSVSREKKERFSLILESASTNQTSMYLCASSQTGTPEPQHFGDGTRLSIL.

This chain joins TRBV7-9 and TRBJ2-3, with TRBD2 as a possible D gene (7 bases). Trimming left V 5 bases short and J 4 bases short, with 16 bases between. Germline V CDR1 and CDR2: SEHNR, FQNEAQ (reference sequence). CDR3 length: 15 amino acids. The DNA of the CDR3 is TGTGCCAGCAGCCGTGGGGGGGCGGTTCCAGATACGCAGTATTTT. It specifies CASSRGGAVPDTQYF.

The chain is built from TRBV7-7 and TRBJ2-7, with 10 nucleotides matching TRBD2. Germline-derived CDR1 and CDR2 are SSHAT and FNYEAQ (reference sequence). The CDR3 covers 9 residues. The DNA for the CDR3 is TGTGCTAGCAGCTTGGGACTAGCGGTC. Translated: CASSLGLAV.

The genes are TRBV30 and TRBJ1-1; TRBD1 agrees at 7 bases. Germline loops: CDR1 GTSNPN, CDR2 SVGIG (reference sequence). This CDR3 is 15 amino acids long. With 5 bases clipped from V and 1 base from J, the junction kept 10 bases outside the gene matches. DNA of the CDR3: TGTGCCTGGGCGACCATGACAGGGAGGAACACTGAAGCTTTCTTT. As protein: CAWATMTGRNTEAFF.

The V call is TRBV11-3, the J call TRBJ2-5, with TRBD1 matching over 9 bases. The CDR3 spans 14 residues. V trimming: 5 bases; J trimming: 2 bases; junction bases outside the gene matches: 3. Germline V CDR1 and CDR2: SGHNT, YENEEA. CDR3 region: CASSLGQGQETQYF. In DNA form, the CDR3 reads TGTGCCAGCAGCCTCGGACAGGGGCAAGAGACCCAGTACTTC. The full variable domain, its missing parts supplied by reference TRBV11-3 and TRBJ2-5, is EAGVVQSPRYKIIEKKQPVAFWCNPISGHNTLYWYLQNLGQGPELLIRYENEEAVDDSQLPKDRFSAERLKGVDSTLKIQPAELGDSAVYLCASSLGQGQETQYFGPGTRLLVL.

The CDR3 DNA reads TGCAGCGCCGTCTCCAGGGGTAGGTACGAGCAGTACTTC. Protein: CSAVSRGRYEQYF. The chain couples TRBV29-1 to TRBJ2-7, with a tentative D call TRBD1 (6 bases). Germline assignment: CDR1 SQVTM and CDR2 ANQGSEA. This CDR3 comprises 13 residues. V was trimmed by 7 bases and J by 4 bases, leaving 17 bases between them.

V and J are TRBV9 and TRBJ2-1; 14 bases map to TRBD2. Germline CDR1 is SGDLS and CDR2 is YYNGEE. The CDR3 loop spans 17 amino acids. Trimming at V came to 4 bases and at J to 8 bases, leaving 11 bases not matched to a gene. CDR3 sequence (DNA): TGTGCCAGCAGCCCTTTGACTAGCGGGGGGGCCGGGGATGAGCAGTTCTTC. This gives the protein CASSPLTSGGAGDEQFF.

The chain joins TRBV5-1 to TRBJ1-2; a possible D gene is TRBD1 (6 bases). CDR3 length: 16 residues. Germline CDR1 reads SGHRS; CDR2 reads YFSETQ. The ends were cut back, 4 bases at V and 0 bases at J, with 16 bases in the middle. The CDR3 region is CASSPRQDPSNYGYTF. In nucleotides, the CDR3 is TGCGCCAGCAGCCCTCGACAGGACCCCTCTAACTATGGCTACACCTTC.

V usage is TRBV5-4 and J usage is TRBJ1-1, with no clear D. The germline V gene encodes CDR1 SGHNT and CDR2 YYREEE (reference sequence). Trimming took 4 bases from V and 1 from J, leaving 8 bases between them. The CDR3 runs 13 residues. Here the CDR3 DNA reads TGTGCCAGCAGCCAAATTCCGAACACTGAAGCTTTCTTT. Protein: CASSQIPNTEAFF.

The chain joins TRBV29-1 to TRBJ2-7, with TRBD1 as a possible D gene (6 bases). Trimming removed 6 bases at V and 4 bases at J, with 16 bases between. Looked up from germline, CDR1 is SQVTM and CDR2 is ANQGSEA. The CDR3 length is 13 residues. The CDR3 coding sequence is TGCAGCGTGGAAACAGGGACCCCTTACGAGCAGTACTTC. Amino acids: CSVETGTPYEQYF.

This clone appeared a single time. The rearrangement joins TRBV9 to TRBJ2-3; 12 bases line up with TRBD2. V was clipped by 0 bases and J by 6 bases; unmatched bases: 8. The V gene's germline CDR1 is SGDLS and CDR2 YYNGEE. The CDR3 runs to 17 residues. CDR3 sequence (DNA): TGTGCCAGCAGCGTAGGCCCTGGACTAGCGGGGAGGGATACGCAGTATTTT. The encoded protein is CASSVGPGLAGRDTQYF.

A few counts support this clone. CDR3 residues: CASSLDQGRMNTEAFF. As DNA, the CDR3 is TGCGCCAGCAGCTTGGATCAGGGCCGGATGAACACTGAAGCTTTCTTT. This chain connects TRBV5-1 to TRBJ1-1, with a tentative D call TRBD1 (5 bases). The V and J ends lost 0 bases and 0 bases respectively, with 12 bases between them. The CDR3 runs 16 residues. Germline V CDR1 and CDR2: SGHRS, YFSETQ.

CDR3 sequence: CASKAGGETQYF. The DNA of the CDR3 is TGTGCCAGCAAAGCGGGGGGAGAGACCCAGTACTTC. This chain uses TRBV7-8 with TRBJ2-5; TRBD2 aligns across 9 bases. V was clipped by 7 bases and J by 4 bases; unmatched bases: 1. This CDR3 has 12 residues. The germline V gene has CDR1 SGHVS and CDR2 FQNEAQ.

V is TRBV4-1 and J is TRBJ2-2; D is unresolved. In germline, CDR1 is MGHRA, CDR2 YSYEKL. The CDR3 loop spans 15 amino acids. Trimming cost V 1 base and J 3 bases, with 9 bases left between them. CDR3 sequence: CASSQGSSYTGELFF. The CDR3 region has the DNA TGCGCCAGCAGCCAAGGGTCCAGTTACACCGGGGAGCTGTTTTTT.

The V and J genes are TRBV7-6 and TRBJ2-2; D ambiguous. Germline-derived CDR1 and CDR2 are SGHVS and FNYEAQ. The CDR3 extends over 16 amino acids. Trimming shortened V by 3 bases and J by 0 bases, and 11 bases separated the two germline ends. As DNA, the CDR3 is TGTGCCAGCAGCTTTGAGACAATTACGAACACCGGGGAGCTGTTTTTT. Its translation is CASSFETITNTGELFF.

The genes are TRBV11-3 and TRBJ2-1; D call uncertain. V was clipped by 3 bases and J by 5 bases, with 8 bases between them. The CDR3 has 13 amino acids. CDR1 and CDR2 from the germline V gene are SGHNT and YENEEA. The CDR3 nucleotides are TGTGCCAGCAGCTTGAACTTCGACAATGAGCAGTTCTTC. Protein product: CASSLNFDNEQFF.

This rearrangement joins TRBV7-8 to TRBJ1-2; 10 nucleotides align to TRBD1. With V trimmed by 5 bases and J by 4 bases, 7 bases remained unmatched. Germline V gene data show CDR1 as SGHVS and CDR2 as FQNEAQ. CDR3 size: 15 residues. The CDR3 here is CASSLSGDRGYGYTF. In nucleotides, the CDR3 is TGTGCCAGCAGCCTATCCGGGGACAGGGGCTATGGCTACACCTTC.

This clone appeared a few times. This chain joins TRBV5-5 and TRBJ1-1; 8 bases are shared with TRBD1. The CDR3 has 17 amino acids. Trimming removed 5 bases from V and 0 bases from J; junction bases left unmatched: 12. The germline V gene has CDR1 SGHKS and CDR2 YYEKEE (reference sequence). CDR3 sequence (DNA): TGTGCCAGCAGTCAAGGGATGACAGGGGCCCTGAACACTGAAGCTTTCTTT. Amino acid sequence: CASSQGMTGALNTEAFF. The whole variable domain, remainder taken from reference TRBV5-5 and TRBJ1-1, is DAGVTQSPTHLIKTRGQQVTLRCSPISGHKSVSWYQQVLGQGPQFIFQYYEKEERGRGNFPDRFSARQFPNYSSELNVNALLLGDSALYLCASSQGMTGALNTEAFFGQGTRLTVV.

V and J are TRBV2 and TRBJ2-3; 7 nucleotides line up with TRBD1. The V and J ends lost 8 bases and 1 base, in that order; junction bases with no gene match: 3. The germline V gene encodes CDR1 SNHLY and CDR2 FYNNEI. The CDR3 totals 13 residues. The CDR3 loop is CASQGQGTDTQYF. CDR3 in DNA: TGTGCCAGCCAAGGACAGGGCACAGATACGCAGTATTTT.

This sequence joins TRBV2 and TRBJ2-6; 10 bases fit TRBD2. CDR3 length: 18 residues. Germline V gene sequence: CDR1 SNHLY, CDR2 FYNNEI. V shed 1 base and J 2 bases; nucleotides not matched to a gene: 5. CDR3 protein: CASSEVGLAGAGANVLTF. CDR3 nucleotides: TGTGCCAGCAGTGAAGTTGGGCTAGCGGGGGCTGGGGCCAACGTCCTGACTTTC.

The chain has TRBV9 and TRBJ2-7; the match to TRBD2 covers 8 bases. This CDR3 has 15 residues. With V trimmed by 3 bases and J by 7 bases, 12 bases remained unmatched. CDR1 and CDR2 from the germline V gene are SGDLS and YYNGEE. The CDR3 DNA reads as TGTGCCAGCAGCGCGAGCACGGGGGGGAGGGATGAGCAGTACTTC. Protein product: CASSASTGGRDEQYF.

The chain recombines TRBV19 with TRBJ2-1, with D tentatively TRBD1 (6 bases). The ends were cut back, 5 bases at V and 1 base at J, with 21 bases in the middle. In germline, CDR1 is LNHDA, CDR2 SQIVND (reference sequence). The CDR3 runs to 18 residues. The CDR3 sequence: CASSGMGRGSWSYNEQFF. The CDR3 DNA sequence: TGTGCCAGTAGTGGGATGGGCAGGGGAAGTTGGTCCTACAATGAGCAGTTCTTC. The complete variable domain, with remaining parts taken from reference TRBV19 and TRBJ2-1, reads DGGITQSPKYLFRKEGQNVTLSCEQNLNHDAMYWYRQDPGQGLRLIYYSQIVNDFQKGDIAEGYSVSREKKESFPLTVTSAQKNPTAFYLCASSGMGRGSWSYNEQFFGPGTRLTVL.

This clone was counted a few times. The V call is TRBV4-2, the J call TRBJ1-4; D gene unclear. The CDR3 totals 16 residues. Germline assignment: CDR1 LGHNA and CDR2 YNFKEQ. V lost 2 bases and J 7 bases, leaving 17 bases between the germline ends. The CDR3 DNA reads as TGTGCCAGCAGCCAATCGAGGAGCGGCGGAAGTGAAAAACTGTTTTTT. This gives the protein CASSQSRSGGSEKLFF.